The 17 T cell receptor beta chains below come from one sample, sequenced in a study of CXCR3-negative and CXCR3-positive naive CD8 T cells. UMI labels and 5' RACE were used to prepare the TRB cDNA libraries. Each CDR3 protein gets one entry in TCRdb, which reprocessed the 5' RACE reads and gives no DNA. This sample contains some 5,200 distinct CDR3 sequences. The sample consisted of naive CXCR3- CD8+ T cells from blood. Described subset: CD45RO-CCR7+CD27+CD95- naive CD8+ T cells lacking CXCR3 (TNR3-). The source of these receptors is a human donor in good health. Some clones in this sample may be carry-over from other donors' samples.

The chain employs TRBV29-1 and TRBJ2-7. The CDR3 covers 11 residues. Germline values: CDR1 SQVTM, CDR2 ANQGSEA. CDR3 loop: CSVDWEYEQYF.

By frequency, this clonotype is medium-sized. The CDR3 loop is CSVDVPDRGSGANVLTF. V is TRBV29-1 and J is TRBJ2-6; TCRdb's D call of TRBD1 is untestable without DNA. Per germline, CDR1 SQVTM and CDR2 ANQGSEA. The CDR3 totals 17 residues.

V is TRBV4-3 and J is TRBJ2-2. CDR1 LGHNA and CDR2 YSLEER come from the germline V gene. The CDR3 sequence is 16 residues long. CDR3 in amino acids: CASSQESSGSTGELFF.

The chain joins TRBV7-2 to TRBJ1-5. The CDR3 is 11 residues long. CDR1 is SGHTA and CDR2 is FQGNSA in the germline V gene. This CDR3 is CAASGSQPQQF.

The rearrangement joins TRBV9 to TRBJ2-7. The CDR3 consists of 12 residues. Per the germline V gene, CDR1 is SGDLS and CDR2 is YYNGEE. CDR3 in amino acids: CASSAGYREQYF.

The chain joins TRBV10-3 to TRBJ2-5; TCRdb's assignment of TRBD2 cannot be checked, as there is no DNA. Germline V lookup: CDR1 ENHRY, CDR2 SYGVKD. This CDR3 comprises 16 residues. Here the CDR3 reads CASLPGREGAQETQYF.

V is TRBV21-1 and J is TRBJ2-7; TCRdb designates TRBD1, a call that cannot be tested without DNA. TRBV21-1 is a pseudogene segment. The length of the CDR3 is 16 residues. CDR3 loop: CASSKGTRAFSYEQYF.

This clonotype registers large by frequency. The chain recombines TRBV29-1 with TRBJ2-2; TCRdb proposes TRBD2, but this gene call is untestable without DNA. Germline V lookup: CDR1 SQVTM, CDR2 ANQGSEA. This CDR3 region has 12 residues. The CDR3 loop reads CSVVLATGELFF.

This chain joins TRBV27 and TRBJ1-5; the D gene TCRdb calls, TRBD1, cannot be checked with no DNA. The germline V gene encodes CDR1 MNHEY and CDR2 SMNVEV (reference sequence). The CDR3 runs 17 residues. The CDR3 region is CASSGTGGRYSNQPQHF.

The chain carries TRBV4-3 and TRBJ2-1; lacking DNA, the TRBD2 call made by TCRdb goes unchecked. Germline CDR1 LGHNA, CDR2 YSLEER. The CDR3 has 16 residues. CDR3 in amino acids: CASSQERQLAGTEQFF.

The chain employs TRBV5-1 and TRBJ2-7. This CDR3 is 12 amino acids long. CDR1 SGHRS and CDR2 YFSETQ come from the germline V gene. The chain's CDR3 is CASSLKGGEQYF.

Judged by frequency, this clonotype is medium-sized. The V and J genes are TRBV6-2 or TRBV6-3 and TRBJ2-7; no DNA is available, so the TRBD1 call from TCRdb remains unchecked. CDR3 length: 14 residues. From germline, CDR1 is MNHEY and CDR2 SVGEGT. The CDR3 sequence: CASSLPSRIYEQYF.

V usage is TRBV7-2 and J usage is TRBJ1-5; lacking DNA, the TRBD1 call made by TCRdb goes unchecked. Germline-derived CDR1 and CDR2 are SGHTA and FQGNSA. The CDR3 consists of 15 residues. CDR3 region: CASSIGGGFNQPQHF.

CDR3 loop: CSVVAPKSINEQFF. This rearrangement joins TRBV29-1 to TRBJ2-1; there is no DNA to check the TCRdb D call of TRBD1. Germline CDR1 is SQVTM and CDR2 is ANQGSEA. This CDR3 is built from 14 residues.

Considering frequency, this clonotype is medium-sized. The chain uses TRBV6-5 and TRBJ2-4; TCRdb names TRBD1, which stays unverified in the absence of DNA. CDR1 is MNHEY and CDR2 is SVGAGI in the germline V gene. There are 16 residues in the CDR3. CDR3 protein: CASSPGPGRPKNIQYF.

Considering frequency, this clonotype is medium-sized. The chain recombines TRBV10-3 with TRBJ2-7; the TRBD1 assignment by TCRdb is unverifiable without DNA. This CDR3 region has 14 residues. From germline, CDR1 is ENHRY and CDR2 SYGVKD. The CDR3 spells CAISLQGGSYEQYF.

In terms of frequency, this clonotype is medium-sized. This chain links TRBV9 with TRBJ2-1; TCRdb indicates TRBD2, and absent DNA this call remains unverified. This CDR3 has 14 residues. In germline, CDR1 is SGDLS, CDR2 YYNGEE. The CDR3 protein is CASSPSGLGNEQFF.